This passage covers 20 T cell receptor beta chains from one sample sequenced in a study of T cell responses to AZD1222 COVID-19 vaccine (TCRdb year 2021). The time point label, read with the paper, signifies: baseline before first vaccination. To prepare the library, the immunoSEQ multiplex PCR assay was applied. The source is immuneACCESS, and TCRdb retained only in-frame sequences with V and J called. Part of the clones is not carried over; for the studies checked, unresolved V genes explain less than half of this, and the remainder is unexplained. This sample has about 130,000 clones in its table, and about 90% of those were observed once. The ten largest clonotypes hold 8.5% to 12% of the sample. The material was peripheral blood, obtained on day 0 of AZD1222 vaccination. Receptors were obtained from an adult in good health.

This clone was seen more than once but under ten times. The rearrangement links TRBV2 to TRBJ2-7, with 9 bases fitting TRBD2. The CDR3 has 14 amino acids. Germline V CDR1 and CDR2: SNHLY, FYNNEI. V shed 2 bases, J shed 2 bases, and the junction held 1 base outside the gene matches. The CDR3 loop is CASSERGRAYEQYF. The CDR3 region has the DNA TGTGCCAGCAGTGAACGCGGGAGGGCCTACGAGCAGTACTTC.

V is TRBV7-2 and J is TRBJ2-3, with 12 bases matching TRBD1. CDR3 size: 14 residues. J lost 6 bases, V lost 3 bases, and 1 base had no gene match. Looked up from germline, CDR1 is SGHTA and CDR2 is FQGNSA. The CDR3 DNA follows: TGTGCCAGCAGCTTGGGACAGGGGGCTGATACGCAGTATTTT. This translates into CASSLGQGADTQYF. The entire variable domain, with the rest obtained from reference TRBV7-2 and TRBJ2-3, is as follows: GAGVSQSPSNKVTEKGKDVELRCDPISGHTALYWYRQSLGQGLEFLIYFQGNSAPDKSGLPSDRFSAERTGGSVSTLTIQRTQQEDSAVYLCASSLGQGADTQYFGPGTRLTVL.

This clone was observed a single time. V and J are TRBV6-6 and TRBJ2-1; no clear D gene. V was trimmed by 0 bases and J by 7 bases, leaving 4 bases between them. Germline CDR1 is MNHNY and CDR2 is SVGAGI (reference sequence). This CDR3 contains 12 residues. The chain's CDR3 is CASSYSPNEQFF. As DNA, the CDR3 is TGTGCCAGCAGTTACTCCCCTAATGAGCAGTTCTTC.

The chain employs TRBV7-3 and TRBJ2-1; TRBD2 is a possible D gene (6 bases). Per germline, CDR1 SGHTA and CDR2 FQGTGA. This CDR3 spans 15 amino acids. Trimming removed 0 bases from V and 5 bases from J, with 11 bases in between. DNA for the CDR3: TGTGCCAGCAGCTTAACTACGGGAGTAAACAATGAGCAGTTCTTC. Translating gives CASSLTTGVNNEQFF.

V and J are TRBV6-5 and TRBJ1-1, with D perhaps TRBD1 (5 bases). CDR3 size: 13 residues. The V end was cut by 6 bases, the J end by 3 bases, with 11 bases between. The germline CDR1 and CDR2 sequences are MNHEY and SVGAGI. In DNA form, the CDR3 reads TGTGCCAGCAGACAGGTAGGGGACACTGAAGCTTTCTTT. It yields the protein CASRQVGDTEAFF.

The chain is built from TRBV2 and TRBJ2-5; 8 bases agree with TRBD2. V shed 7 bases and J 0 bases; nucleotides not matched to a gene: 7. The germline gives CDR1 SNHLY, CDR2 FYNNEI. This CDR3 has 15 residues. CDR3 sequence reads: CASKGGGGNQETQYF. CDR3 nucleotide sequence: TGTGCCAGCAAAGGAGGCGGGGGGAACCAAGAGACCCAGTACTTC.

The chain has TRBV28 and TRBJ1-5, with D perhaps matching TRBD1 (6 bases). Between the trimmed V and J ends, which lost 11 bases and 5 bases, there was a span of 19 bases. Looked up from germline, CDR1 is MDHEN and CDR2 is SYDVKM. There are 14 residues in the CDR3. This CDR3 is CAVHMGAADQPQHF. As DNA, the CDR3 is TGTGCCGTCCATATGGGGGCAGCCGATCAGCCCCAGCATTTT.

The chain recombines TRBV7-9 with TRBJ2-5; 7 bases line up with TRBD1. With V trimmed by 0 bases and J by 4 bases, 5 bases remained unmatched. Germline CDR1 SEHNR, CDR2 FQNEAQ (reference sequence). There are 15 residues in the CDR3. CDR3 coding DNA: TGTGCCAGCAGCTTAGCGCAGGGGGAAAGAGAGACCCAGTACTTC. Its translation is CASSLAQGERETQYF.

J is TRBJ1-2 and V is TRBV7-2, with 7 bases lining up with TRBD1. V was pared by 1 base and J by 5 bases, with 13 bases of the junction left unmatched. Germline lookup yields CDR1 SGHTA and CDR2 FQGNSA. This CDR3 comprises 17 residues. CDR3 nucleotides: TGTGCCAGCAGCTTAGGACGGACAGAGGGGGCTATATATGGCTACACCTTC. This encodes CASSLGRTEGAIYGYTF.

The rearrangement joins TRBV10-3 to TRBJ2-7; maybe TRBD2 (7 bases). The CDR3 totals 19 residues. Germline lookup yields CDR1 ENHRY and CDR2 SYGVKD. Trimming shortened V by 2 bases and J by 0 bases, and 23 bases separated the two germline ends. CDR3 sequence reads: CAISEPTSGGSPLSYEQYF. The DNA for the CDR3 is TGTGCCATCAGTGAGCCTACCTCGGGGGGCAGCCCACTCTCCTACGAGCAGTACTTC.

The chain recombines TRBV4-3 with TRBJ2-7; D is uncertain. Trimming cost V 1 base and J 3 bases, with 16 bases left between them. The germline gives CDR1 LGHNA, CDR2 YSLEER. The CDR3 has 16 amino acids. As DNA, the CDR3 is TGCGCCAGCAGCCAAGGATTAGTGGGTCTCAACTACGAGCAGTACTTC. Its translation: CASSQGLVGLNYEQYF.

The chain recombines TRBV11-2 with TRBJ2-3, with 7 nucleotides matching TRBD1. The CDR3 is made up of 16 amino acids. Germline assignment: CDR1 SGHAT and CDR2 FQNNGV. V shed 5 bases and J 6 bases; nucleotides not matched to a gene: 14. In nucleotides, the CDR3 is TGTGCCAGCAGCAACATCAGGGGGTCAATAGTGGATACGCAGTATTTT. Protein: CASSNIRGSIVDTQYF.

This clone appeared a single time. The chain joins TRBV10-3 to TRBJ2-7; 9 bases match TRBD2. V was clipped by 3 bases and J by 3 bases; unmatched bases: 6. This CDR3 is built from 15 residues. The V gene's germline CDR1 is ENHRY and CDR2 SYGVKD. As DNA, the CDR3 is TGTGCCATCAGTGAATGGGATAGCGGGAGCTACGAGCAGTACTTC. It encodes CAISEWDSGSYEQYF.

This sequence joins TRBV6-5 and TRBJ1-2; D unclear. V dropped 5 bases and J dropped 4 bases, with 11 bases sitting between them. The germline gives CDR1 MNHEY, CDR2 SVGAGI. The CDR3 has 13 amino acids. The CDR3 spells CASSKTKGYGYTF. The CDR3 DNA follows: TGTGCCAGCAGTAAGACAAAGGGCTATGGCTACACCTTC.

This chain joins TRBV4-2 and TRBJ2-3; a weak D match, TRBD2 (6 bases). CDR3 length equals 18 residues. V was clipped by 0 bases and J by 2 bases, with 18 bases between them. CDR1 is LGHNA and CDR2 is YNFKEQ in the germline V gene. The CDR3 spells CASSQDLAGGPLTDTQYF. In DNA form, the CDR3 reads TGTGCCAGCAGCCAAGACCTAGCCGGAGGGCCCCTCACAGATACGCAGTATTTT.

V and J are TRBV5-8 and TRBJ2-3, with 7 bases identical to TRBD1. There are 13 residues in the CDR3. Losses at the gene ends were 4 bases for V and 5 bases for J; bases not matched to a gene: 4. CDR1 and CDR2 (germline): SGHTS, YDEGEE. CDR3 sequence (DNA): TGTGCCAGCAGCCAACAGGGGATAGATACGCAGTATTTT. This translates into CASSQQGIDTQYF.

The chain employs TRBV19 and TRBJ1-1; D not resolved. V lost 4 bases to trimming and J lost 8 bases, with 23 bases between them. CDR1 and CDR2 from the germline V gene are LNHDA and SQIVND (reference sequence). The CDR3 length is 16 residues. CDR3: CASSTVGGPRLPEAFF. The CDR3 DNA reads as TGTGCCAGTAGTACGGTCGGCGGGCCCAGGCTCCCAGAAGCTTTCTTT.

The chain has TRBV19 and TRBJ2-3; no clear D gene. V was pared by 2 bases and J by 0 bases, with 6 bases between. The germline CDR1 and CDR2 sequences are LNHDA and SQIVND (reference sequence). The CDR3 is 14 residues long. DNA of the CDR3: TGTGCCAGTAGTATATCCGGAAGCACAGATACGCAGTATTTT. Encoded protein: CASSISGSTDTQYF.

J is TRBJ1-3 and V is TRBV7-9; D is uncertain. V lost 5 bases, J lost 2 bases, and 7 bases lay in between. This CDR3 contains 13 residues. Germline CDR1 SEHNR, CDR2 FQNEAQ (reference sequence). The DNA for the CDR3 is TGTGCCAGCAGCCCCCCGGCTGGAAACACCATATATTTT. Amino acid sequence: CASSPPAGNTIYF.

The chain couples TRBV5-5 to TRBJ2-1, with TRBD1 matching over 8 bases. The CDR3 is made up of 17 amino acids. Trimming at V came to 4 bases and at J to 1 base, leaving 10 bases not matched to a gene. In germline, CDR1 is SGHKS, CDR2 YYEKEE (reference sequence). This chain's CDR3 is CASSQRPGGLSYNEQFF. The CDR3 nucleotides are TGTGCCAGCAGCCAACGCCCAGGGGGCCTGTCCTACAATGAGCAGTTCTTC.